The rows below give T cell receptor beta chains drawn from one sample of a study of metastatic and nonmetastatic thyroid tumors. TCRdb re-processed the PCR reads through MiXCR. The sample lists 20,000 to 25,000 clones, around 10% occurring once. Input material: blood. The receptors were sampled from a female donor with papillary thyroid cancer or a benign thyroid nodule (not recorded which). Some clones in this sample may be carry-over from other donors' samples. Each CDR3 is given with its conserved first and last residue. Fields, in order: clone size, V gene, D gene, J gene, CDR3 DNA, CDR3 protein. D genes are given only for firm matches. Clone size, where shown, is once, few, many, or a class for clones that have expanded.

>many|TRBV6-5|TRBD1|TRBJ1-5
TGTGCCAGCAGTTACACCGTCCCAACAGGGGGCGCAGGACAGCCCCAGCATTTT
CASSYTVPTGGAGQPQHF
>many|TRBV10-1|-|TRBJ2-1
TGCGCCAGCAGTGAGTCGACGGACGTGAATGAGCAGTTCTTC
CASSESTDVNEQFF
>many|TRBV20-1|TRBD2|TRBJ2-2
TGCAGTGCTAAACCCCAAGCCGGGACTAGCGGGAGAGCTTTGTACACCGGGGAGCTGTTTTTT
CSAKPQAGTSGRALYTGELFF
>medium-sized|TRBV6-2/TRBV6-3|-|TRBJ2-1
TGTGCCAGCAGCCACCGGGACCCCTACAATGAGCAGTTCTTC
CASSHRDPYNEQFF
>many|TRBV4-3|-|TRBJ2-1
TGCGCCAGCAGCCAAGGGCATGAAAAAACCAATGAGCAGTTCTTC
CASSQGHEKTNEQFF
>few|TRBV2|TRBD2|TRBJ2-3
TGTGCCAGCAGTGACGGACTAGCGTCGGTCGGCACAGATACGCAGTGTTTT
CASSDGLASVGTDTQCF
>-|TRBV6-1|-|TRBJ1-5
TGTGCCAGCAGGGGGATTGGAAATCAGCCCCAGCATTTT
CASRGIGNQPQHF
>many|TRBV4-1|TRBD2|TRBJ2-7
TGCGCCAGCAGCCAAGAGGTCGAAGCGGGAAGATACGAGCAGTACTTC
CASSQEVEAGRYEQYF
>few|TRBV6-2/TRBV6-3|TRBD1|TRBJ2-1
TGTGCCAGCAGTTACCCCGGGACAGGGAATGAGCAGTTCTTC
CASSYPGTGNEQFF
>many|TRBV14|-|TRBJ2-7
TGTGCCAGCAGCCAAGTGGCAGGGGCCTCCTACGAGCAGTACTTC
CASSQVAGASYEQYF
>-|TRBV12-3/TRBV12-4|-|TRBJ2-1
TGTGCCAGCAGTCCCCGTCGGGGCAATGAGCAGTTCTTC
CASSPRRGNEQFF
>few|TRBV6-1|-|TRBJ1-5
TGTGCCAGCAGTGATCAGATTTTCGACAGTAGCAATCAGCCCCAGCATTTT
CASSDQIFDSSNQPQHF